This T cell receptor (beta chain) was recovered during a study of blood T cells in healthy people across ages. Study-wide results and caveats: As age increased, TCR beta diversity per million T cells fell in a roughly linear fashion.

A few counts support this clonotype. Its specificity is unknown. Combining a sample-barcoded 5' primer with a J-beta primer mix, a second PCR ran for roughly 6 to 11 cycles. MiXCR was run by TCRdb on the 5' RACE reads, yielding one entry per CDR3 protein. The sample has 500,000 to 650,000 distinct CDR3 sequences; roughly a quarter are singletons. In germline, CDR1 is DFQATT, CDR2 SNEGSKA (reference sequence). V was cut by 2 bases and J by 3 bases, with 13 bases left in between. There are 14 residues in the CDR3. This same sample was also taken into another study, of T cells of mothers and their children.

The rearrangement joins TRBV20-1 to TRBJ2-5; no firm D call. This TCR was recovered from a boy aged 2 to 10 in good health. Sequencing used blood. The chain's CDR3 is CSARRQGFEETQYF. The CDR3 DNA reads TGCAGTGCTAGAAGGCAAGGCTTCGAAGAGACCCAGTACTTC.